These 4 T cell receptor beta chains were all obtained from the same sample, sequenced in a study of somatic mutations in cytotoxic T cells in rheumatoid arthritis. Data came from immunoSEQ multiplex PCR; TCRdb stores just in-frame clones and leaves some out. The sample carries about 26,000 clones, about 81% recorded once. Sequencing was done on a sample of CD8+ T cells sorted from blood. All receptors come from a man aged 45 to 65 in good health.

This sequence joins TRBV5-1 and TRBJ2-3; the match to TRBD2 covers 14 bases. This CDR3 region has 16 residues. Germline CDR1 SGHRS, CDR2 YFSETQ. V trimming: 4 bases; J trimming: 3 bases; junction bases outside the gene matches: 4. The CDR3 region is CASSQGLAGVTDTQYF. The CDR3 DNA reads TGCGCCAGCAGCCAGGGACTAGCGGGAGTTACAGATACGCAGTATTTT. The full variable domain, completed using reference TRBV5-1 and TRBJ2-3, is KAGVTQTPRYLIKTRGQQVTLSCSPISGHRSVSWYQQTPGQGLQFLFEYFSETQRNKGNFPGRFSGRQFSNSRSEMNVSTLELGDSALYLCASSQGLAGVTDTQYFGPGTRLTVL.

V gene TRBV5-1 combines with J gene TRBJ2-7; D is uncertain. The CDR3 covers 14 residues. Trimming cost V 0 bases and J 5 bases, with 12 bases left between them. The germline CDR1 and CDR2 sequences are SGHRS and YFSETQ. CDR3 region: CASSLVGPPDEQYF. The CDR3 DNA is TGCGCCAGCAGCTTGGTAGGGCCCCCCGACGAGCAGTACTTC.

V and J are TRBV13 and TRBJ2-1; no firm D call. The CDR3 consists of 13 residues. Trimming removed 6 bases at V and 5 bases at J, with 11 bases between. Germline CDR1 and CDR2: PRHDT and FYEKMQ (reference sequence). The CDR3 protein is CASSFGRDNEQFF. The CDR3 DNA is TGTGCCAGCAGTTTTGGACGGGACAATGAGCAGTTCTTC.

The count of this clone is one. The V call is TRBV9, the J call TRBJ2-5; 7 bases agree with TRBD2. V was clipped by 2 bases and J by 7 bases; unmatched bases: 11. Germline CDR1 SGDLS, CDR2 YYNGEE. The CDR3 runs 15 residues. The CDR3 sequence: CASSVTGLPSRTQYF. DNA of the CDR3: TGTGCCAGCAGCGTGACGGGACTACCCAGTCGGACCCAGTACTTC.